A single T cell receptor beta chain is shown here with its context. The antigen is unknown. Primers for the PCR totalled 60 Vbeta and 13 Jbeta. TCRdb's table, derived via immunoSEQ multiplex PCR, lists solely in-frame clones and lacks some. The top ten hold about 5.4% of the sample, which has approximately 89,000 clones, 62% seen once. This sample was taken from a study of cytomegalovirus exposure and HLA in healthy donors. Study overall: Genotyping of roughly 400 donors showed that over 80% belonged to the Caucasian-associated ancestry cluster. General study results and limits: The classifier, whose performance was assessed in both the original and validation cohorts, reportedly diagnosed cytomegalovirus status with high specificity and sensitivity. Usually a TCR sequence was rare, but some public TCRs were found in many donors. The authors later found most CMV-associated TCR beta chains appeared HLA-restricted.

The CDR3 is made up of 13 amino acids. Germline-derived CDR1 and CDR2 are SGHTA and FQGNSA. Trimming removed 11 bases from V and 2 bases from J, with 14 bases in between. This receptor was identified in a woman aged 25 to 39 in good health and CMV-seropositive. The gene calls are TRBV7-2 and TRBJ2-3; D perhaps matches TRBD2 (7 bases). Material: PBMCs. This CDR3 reads CALGGGITDTQYF. The CDR3 DNA follows: TGTGCCCTAGGCGGGGGCATCACAGATACGCAGTATTTT.